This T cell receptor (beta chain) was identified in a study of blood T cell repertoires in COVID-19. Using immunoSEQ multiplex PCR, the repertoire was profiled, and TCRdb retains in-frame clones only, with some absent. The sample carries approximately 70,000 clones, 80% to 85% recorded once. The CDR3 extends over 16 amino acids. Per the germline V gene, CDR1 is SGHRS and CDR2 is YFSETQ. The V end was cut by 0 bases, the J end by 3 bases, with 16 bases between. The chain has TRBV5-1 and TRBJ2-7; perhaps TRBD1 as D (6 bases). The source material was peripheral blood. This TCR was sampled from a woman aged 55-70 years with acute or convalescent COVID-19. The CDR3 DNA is TGCGCCAGCAGCTTGGGACAGGTCCCGACAAGCTACGAGCAGTACTTC. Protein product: CASSLGQVPTSYEQYF.